The rows below give T cell receptor beta chains drawn from one sample of a study of metastatic and nonmetastatic thyroid tumors. TCRdb called clones again from the PCR reads with MiXCR. The table shows around 41,000 clones, with less than 15% occurring only once. Sequenced sample: blood. The receptors come from a female donor with papillary thyroid cancer or a benign thyroid nodule (not recorded which). Some clones in this sample may be carry-over from other donors' samples. Both conserved end residues are part of each CDR3. D genes are given only for firm matches. The size of a clone is reported for some rows only, either as once, few or many, or as a class for expanded clones.

TRBV2,TRBD2,TRBJ2-1,NA,TGTGCCAGCAAAAAGCTAGCGGGAGGCAACAATGAGCAGTTCTTC,CASKKLAGGNNEQFF
TRBV2,NA,TRBJ2-1,NA,TGTGCCAGCAAAACTCTCGGCCCCCAAGCACCTTACAATGAGCAGTTCTTC,CASKTLGPQAPYNEQFF
TRBV12-3/TRBV12-4,NA,TRBJ2-5,few,TGTGCCAGCAGTTTTCCCCAGGGAATACGAGAGACCCAGTACTTC,CASSFPQGIRETQYF
TRBV27,TRBD1,TRBJ1-1,many,TGTGCCAGCAGTTCAGGGGGCGCAGTAACTGAAGCTTTCTTT,CASSSGGAVTEAFF
TRBV25-1,NA,TRBJ2-2,many,TGTGCCAGCTCCCTTAGTCGAGCCGGGGAGCTGTTTTTT,CASSLSRAGELFF
TRBV20-1,NA,TRBJ1-2,NA,TGCAGTGCTACAGACAGGTGTAGGGGCTATGGCTACACCTTC,CSATDRCRGYGYTF
TRBV20-1,NA,TRBJ1-1,many,TGCAGTGCTAAGTTAAGGCAGAGTAACACTGAAGCTTTCTTT,CSAKLRQSNTEAFF
TRBV5-5,NA,TRBJ2-2,many,TGTGCCAGCAGCTTGCTGGGGGCCCTAAACACCGGGGAGCTGTTTTTT,CASSLLGALNTGELFF
TRBV18,NA,TRBJ2-7,many,TGTGCCAGCTCACCACCTGCGGGGGAGCAGTACTTC,CASSPPAGEQYF
TRBV11-2,NA,TRBJ1-1,many,TGTGCCAGCAGCTTAGTATCAACACAGATGAACACTGAAGCTTTCTTT,CASSLVSTQMNTEAFF
TRBV28,NA,TRBJ2-1,many,TGTGCCAGCAGTTTTTCTCCAGCGACCTACAATGAGCAGTTCTTC,CASSFSPATYNEQFF
TRBV11-1,TRBD2,TRBJ2-1,NA,TGTGCCAGCAGAGAACCGGGACTAGAGGGAGGGCCCGCTGAGCAGTTCTTC,CASREPGLEGGPAEQFF
TRBV3-1,NA,TRBJ1-2,many,TGTGCCAGCAGCCAGGCCTCTGGCTACACCTTC,CASSQASGYTF
TRBV20-1,NA,TRBJ1-1,many,TGCAGTGCTAGAGATGGGGGTTTACGGGGGGCGGACACTGAAGCTTTCTTT,CSARDGGLRGADTEAFF